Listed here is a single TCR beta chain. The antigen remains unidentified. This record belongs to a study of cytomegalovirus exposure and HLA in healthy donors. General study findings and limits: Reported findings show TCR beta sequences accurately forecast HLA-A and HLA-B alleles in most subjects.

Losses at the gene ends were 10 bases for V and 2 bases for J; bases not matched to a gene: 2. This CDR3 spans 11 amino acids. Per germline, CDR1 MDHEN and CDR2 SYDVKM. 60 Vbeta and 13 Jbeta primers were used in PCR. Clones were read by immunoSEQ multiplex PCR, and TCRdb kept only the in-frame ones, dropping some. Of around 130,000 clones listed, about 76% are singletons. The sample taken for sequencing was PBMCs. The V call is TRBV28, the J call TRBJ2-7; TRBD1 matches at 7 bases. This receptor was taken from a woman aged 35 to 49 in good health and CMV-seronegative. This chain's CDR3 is CATGQAYEQYF. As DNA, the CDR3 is TGTGCCACCGGACAGGCCTACGAGCAGTACTTC.